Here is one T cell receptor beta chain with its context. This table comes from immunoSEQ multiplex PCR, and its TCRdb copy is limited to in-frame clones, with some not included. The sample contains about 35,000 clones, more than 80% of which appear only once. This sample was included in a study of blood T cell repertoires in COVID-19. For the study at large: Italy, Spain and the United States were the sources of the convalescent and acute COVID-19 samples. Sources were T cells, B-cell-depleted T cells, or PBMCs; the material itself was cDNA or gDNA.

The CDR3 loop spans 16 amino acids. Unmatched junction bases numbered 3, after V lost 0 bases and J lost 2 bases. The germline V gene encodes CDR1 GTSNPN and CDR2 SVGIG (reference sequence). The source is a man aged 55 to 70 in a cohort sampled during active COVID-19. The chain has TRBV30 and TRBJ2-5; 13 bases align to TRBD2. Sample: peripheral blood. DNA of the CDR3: TGTGCCTGGAGTGTGGGACTAGCGGGGACACAAGAGACCCAGTACTTC. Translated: CAWSVGLAGTQETQYF.